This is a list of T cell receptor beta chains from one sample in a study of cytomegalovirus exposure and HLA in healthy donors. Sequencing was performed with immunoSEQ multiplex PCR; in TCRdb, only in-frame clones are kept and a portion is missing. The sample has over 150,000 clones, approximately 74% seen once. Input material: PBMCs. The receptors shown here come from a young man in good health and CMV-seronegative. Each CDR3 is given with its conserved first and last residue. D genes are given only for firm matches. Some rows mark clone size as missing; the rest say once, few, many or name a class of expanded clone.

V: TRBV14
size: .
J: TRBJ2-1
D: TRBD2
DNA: TGTGCCAGCAGCCAAGCACTAGCGGGGGACAATGAGCAGTTCTTC
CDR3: CASSQALAGDNEQFF

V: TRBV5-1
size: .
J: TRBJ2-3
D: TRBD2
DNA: TGCGCCAGCAGCTTTAGCGGGGCGGGCACAGATACGCAGTATTTT
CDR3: CASSFSGAGTDTQYF

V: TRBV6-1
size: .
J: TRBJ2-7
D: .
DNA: TGTGCCAGCAGCCGGGACACCCCCTACGAGCAGTACTTC
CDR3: CASSRDTPYEQYF

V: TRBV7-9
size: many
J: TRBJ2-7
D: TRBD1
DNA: TGTGCCAGCAGGCTTCTCACAGGGGGCAAGCAGTACTTC
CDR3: CASRLLTGGKQYF

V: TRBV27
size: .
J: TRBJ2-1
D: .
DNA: TGTGCCAGCAGTAAATCGGGGTCCGCCTACAATGAGCAGTTCTTC
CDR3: CASSKSGSAYNEQFF

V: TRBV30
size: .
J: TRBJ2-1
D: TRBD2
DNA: TGTGCCTGGAGTAGCGGGGGGGGCTACGGTGAGCAGTTCTTC
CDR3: CAWSSGGGYGEQFF

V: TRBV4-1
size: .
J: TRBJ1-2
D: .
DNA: TGCGCCAGCAGCCAAGATATCGCAGGATCCAACTATGGCTACACCTTC
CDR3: CASSQDIAGSNYGYTF

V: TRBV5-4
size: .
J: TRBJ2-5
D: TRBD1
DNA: TGTGCCAGCAGCTTGGGGGGGCAGGGGGAAGAGACCCAGTACTTC
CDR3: CASSLGGQGEETQYF

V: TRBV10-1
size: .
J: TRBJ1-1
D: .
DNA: TGCGCCAGCAGTGACTGGCAGAACACTGAAGCTTTCTTT
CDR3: CASSDWQNTEAFF

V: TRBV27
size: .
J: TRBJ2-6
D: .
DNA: TGTGCCAGCAGTTCCCTAATGGCTGGGGCCAACGTCCTGACTTTC
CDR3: CASSSLMAGANVLTF

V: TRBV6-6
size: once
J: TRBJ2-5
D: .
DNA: TGTGCCAGCAGTTACCGGTTCACAGAGACCCAGTACTTC
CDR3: CASSYRFTETQYF

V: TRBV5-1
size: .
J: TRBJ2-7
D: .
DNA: TGCGCCAGCAGCTTCCGATCCGGGGACTACGAGCAGTACTTC
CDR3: CASSFRSGDYEQYF

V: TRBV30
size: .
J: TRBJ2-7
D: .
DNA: TGTGCCTGGAGTGTACAAGGTCAGACACCCTACGAGCAGTACTTC
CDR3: CAWSVQGQTPYEQYF

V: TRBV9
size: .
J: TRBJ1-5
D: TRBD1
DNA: TGTGCCAGCAGCGCCGGGACAGGGGATAGCAATCAGCCCCAGCATTTT
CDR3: CASSAGTGDSNQPQHF

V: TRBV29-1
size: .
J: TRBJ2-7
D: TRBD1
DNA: TGCAGCGTTCTATCCGGGGACAGGGCATACGAGCAGTACTTC
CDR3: CSVLSGDRAYEQYF

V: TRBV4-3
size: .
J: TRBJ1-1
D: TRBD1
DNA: TGCGCCAGCAGCCATGCCGGACGGTCCAGGGGGGCTTTCTTT
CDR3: CASSHAGRSRGAFF

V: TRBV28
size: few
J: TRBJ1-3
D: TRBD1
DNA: TGTGCCAGCAGTTTATTTGGACAGGGAAACTCTGGAAACACCATATATTTT
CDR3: CASSLFGQGNSGNTIYF

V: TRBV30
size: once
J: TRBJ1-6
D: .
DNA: TGTGCCTGGAGTGAGGGACAAGGGGATTCACCCCTCCACTTT
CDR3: CAWSEGQGDSPLHF

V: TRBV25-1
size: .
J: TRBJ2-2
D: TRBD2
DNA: TGTGCCAGCAGTGCGCCCCCAGGGAGGGGAGGCACCGGGGAGCTGTTTTTT
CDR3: CASSAPPGRGGTGELFF

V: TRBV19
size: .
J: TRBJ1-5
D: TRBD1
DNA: TGTGCCACCACACGGGGACAGGGCAATCAGCCCCAGCATTTT
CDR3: CATTRGQGNQPQHF

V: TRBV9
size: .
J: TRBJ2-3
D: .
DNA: TGTGCCAGCAGCATAGAGGGGGTGGCAGATACGCAGTATTTT
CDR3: CASSIEGVADTQYF

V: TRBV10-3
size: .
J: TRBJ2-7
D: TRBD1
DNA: TGTGCCATCAGTGAGATTTACGGGACAGGGAGCTACGAGCAGTACTTC
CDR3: CAISEIYGTGSYEQYF

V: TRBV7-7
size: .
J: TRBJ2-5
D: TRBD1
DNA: TGTGCTAGCAGCTTAGGGACAGGAGCTCTGGAGACCCAGTACTTC
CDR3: CASSLGTGALETQYF